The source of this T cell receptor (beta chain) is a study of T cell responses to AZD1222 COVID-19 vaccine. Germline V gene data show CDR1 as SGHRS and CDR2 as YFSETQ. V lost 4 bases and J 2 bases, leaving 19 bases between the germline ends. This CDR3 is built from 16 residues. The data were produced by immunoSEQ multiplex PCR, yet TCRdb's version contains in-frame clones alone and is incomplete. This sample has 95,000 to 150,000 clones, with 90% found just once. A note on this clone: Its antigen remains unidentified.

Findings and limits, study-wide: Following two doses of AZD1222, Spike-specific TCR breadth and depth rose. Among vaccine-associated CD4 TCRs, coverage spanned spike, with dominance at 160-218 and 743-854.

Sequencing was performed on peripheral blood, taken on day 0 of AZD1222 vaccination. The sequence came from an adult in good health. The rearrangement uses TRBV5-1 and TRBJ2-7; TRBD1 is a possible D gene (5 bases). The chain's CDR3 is CASSHGQTALPYEQYF. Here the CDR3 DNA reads TGCGCCAGCAGCCATGGCCAGACAGCGCTGCCCTACGAGCAGTACTTC.